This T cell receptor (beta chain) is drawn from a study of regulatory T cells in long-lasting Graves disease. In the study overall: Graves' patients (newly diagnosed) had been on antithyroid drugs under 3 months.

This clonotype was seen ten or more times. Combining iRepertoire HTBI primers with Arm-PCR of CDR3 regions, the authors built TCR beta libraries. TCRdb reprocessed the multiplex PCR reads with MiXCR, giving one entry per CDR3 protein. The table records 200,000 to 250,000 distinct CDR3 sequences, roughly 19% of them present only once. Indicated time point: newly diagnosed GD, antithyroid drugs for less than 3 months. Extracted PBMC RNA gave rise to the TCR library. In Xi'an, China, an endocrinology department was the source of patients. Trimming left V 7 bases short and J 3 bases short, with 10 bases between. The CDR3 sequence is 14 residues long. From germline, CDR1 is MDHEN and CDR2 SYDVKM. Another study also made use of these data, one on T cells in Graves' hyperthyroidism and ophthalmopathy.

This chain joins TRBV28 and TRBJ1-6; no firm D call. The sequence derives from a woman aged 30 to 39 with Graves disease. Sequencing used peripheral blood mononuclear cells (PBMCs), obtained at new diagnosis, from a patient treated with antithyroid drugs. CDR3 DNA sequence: TGTGCCAGCACCCCCTTGGGCTATAATTCACCCCTCCACTTT. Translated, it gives CASTPLGYNSPLHF.